This T cell receptor (beta chain) was recorded in a study of PD-1 blockade in classical Hodgkin lymphoma. Across the whole study: Administration of nivolumab to patients was at 3 mg/kg intravenously every 2 weeks. Notes on the study in general: Possibly reflecting disease activity or prior therapy, repertoire differences have causes that remain undefined. Complete responders entered with baseline diversity on par with newly diagnosed patients, the results showed. Exclusion removed patients who began nivolumab under 1 year after ASCT.

Time point given: cycle 4 day 1 (C4D1), after more than five weeks of nivolumab. All patients relapsed after autologous stem cell transplantation, and brentuximab vedotin exposure varied. With 7 bases clipped from V and 2 bases from J, the junction kept 6 bases outside the gene matches. CDR3 size: 15 residues. From germline, CDR1 is SEHNR and CDR2 FQNEAQ (reference sequence). In the case of this clone: Its specificity is not known.

Produced via immunoSEQ multiplex PCR; TCRdb's table is partial and in-frame only. In the table there are about 93,000 clones, around four fifths of which are singletons. This sequence joins TRBV7-9 and TRBJ1-2, with 11 bases that match TRBD1. Here the sequenced sample was peripheral blood mononuclear cells (PBMCs), taken before the fourth cycle of nivolumab. This sequence was found in a human donor with classical Hodgkin lymphoma. In nucleotides, the CDR3 is TGTGCCAGCACACGGACAGGGGGCCCCAACTATGGCTACACCTTC. Translated, it gives CASTRTGGPNYGYTF.